A selection of T cell receptor beta chains follows, all from one sample in a study of beta chain features in type 1 diabetes. Sequencing used immunoSEQ multiplex PCR; TCRdb keeps in-frame clones, though not all of them. Here the sample spans 200,000 to 250,000 clones, around a quarter being singletons. Sequences were obtained from central memory CD4+ T cells from blood. These receptors originate from a man aged 25 to 40 in good health. The CDR3 runs from the conserved cysteine through the conserved F or W. A D gene is named only where the DNA matches it firmly. Clone size is not always given. Where it is, it says once, few, many or a class for expanded clones.

V gene	J gene	D gene	clone size	CDR3 DNA	CDR3 protein
TRBV7-2	TRBJ1-4	NA	NA	TGTGCCAGCAGCTTAGTAGGTTCGGGGGAAAAACTGTTTTTT	CASSLVGSGEKLFF
TRBV29-1	TRBJ1-1	TRBD1	NA	TGCAGCGACATTAGGGGGCTGGGAGTGAACACTGAAGCTTTCTTT	CSDIRGLGVNTEAFF
TRBV28	TRBJ2-7	TRBD1	few	TGTGCCAGCAGGCAATTAGGGACAGAAGGTCACGAGCAGTACTTC	CASRQLGTEGHEQYF
TRBV7-9	TRBJ1-1	NA	NA	TGTGCCAGCAGCTCTCAGACGAACACTGAAGCTTTCTTT	CASSSQTNTEAFF
TRBV6-1	TRBJ2-1	NA	NA	TGTGCCAGCAAAGGTGGCAATGAGCAGTTCTTC	CASKGGNEQFF
TRBV20-1	TRBJ2-7	NA	NA	TGCAGTGCTGGGGAAGGCAGGGAGCAGTACTTC	CSAGEGREQYF
TRBV9	TRBJ2-5	TRBD2	NA	TGTGCCAGCAGCGCTGGCGGACTAGCGGGAACGGAGACCCAGTACTTC	CASSAGGLAGTETQYF
TRBV7-8	TRBJ2-1	TRBD1	NA	TGTGCCAGCAGCTTCCTTACAGGGGGGTACAATGAGCAGTTCTTC	CASSFLTGGYNEQFF
TRBV4-3	TRBJ2-1	NA	NA	TGCGCCAGCAGCCTAGTCCGTTACAATGAGCAGTTCTTC	CASSLVRYNEQFF
TRBV10-3	TRBJ2-7	NA	few	TGTGCCATCAGTGGAGCGAAATCGAGTGAGCAGTACTTC	CAISGAKSSEQYF
TRBV4-2	TRBJ1-1	TRBD1	NA	TGTGCCAGCAGCCAACAGGGGGACACTGAAGCTTTCTTT	CASSQQGDTEAFF
TRBV6-6	TRBJ2-7	NA	few	TGTGCCAGCAGACCGAATGGAGGTATCTCCTACGAGCAGTACTTC	CASRPNGGISYEQYF
TRBV7-2	TRBJ2-7	NA	few	TGTGCCAGCAGCTTAGGACTGGGGCTATATGACGAGCAGTACTTC	CASSLGLGLYDEQYF
TRBV6-1	TRBJ2-7	NA	NA	TGTGCCAGCAGTGAAGCACCTAACAGGCCCTCCTACGAGCAGTACTTC	CASSEAPNRPSYEQYF
TRBV7-9	TRBJ2-1	TRBD1	NA	TGTGCCAGCAGTGGAGCGACAGGGACAATGTCCAGTGAGCAGTTCTTC	CASSGATGTMSSEQFF
TRBV14	TRBJ1-2	NA	few	TGTGCCAGCAGACAAAGAAGATTACCCTATGGCTACACCTTC	CASRQRRLPYGYTF
TRBV30	TRBJ2-7	NA	many	TGTGCCTGGAGCGCAGGAGCCTACGAGCAGTACTTC	CAWSAGAYEQYF
TRBV28	TRBJ2-3	TRBD2	NA	TGTGCCAGTCAGCGGGACCTCACAGATACGCAGTATTTT	CASQRDLTDTQYF
TRBV20-1	TRBJ2-3	TRBD1	few	TGCAGTGCCGAACGACAGGGGACGCAGTATTTT	CSAERQGTQYF
TRBV29-1	TRBJ2-3	NA	NA	TGCAGCGTTGACTGGCCCCAGACAGATACGCAGTATTTT	CSVDWPQTDTQYF
TRBV28	TRBJ2-7	NA	NA	TGTGCCAGCAGCACTTCAAGAGAGCAGTACTTC	CASSTSREQYF
TRBV6-5	TRBJ1-2	NA	few	TGTGCCAGCAGCTCGAAGTTGGGTGCTTATGGCTACACCTTC	CASSSKLGAYGYTF
TRBV28	TRBJ1-1	NA	NA	TGTGCCAGCAGTTTGGTACAGACTGAAGCTTTCTTT	CASSLVQTEAFF
TRBV30	TRBJ1-6	TRBD1	many	TGTGCCTGGCGCGCCCCCGGGACAGGGAATTCACCCCTCCACTTT	CAWRAPGTGNSPLHF
TRBV7-2	TRBJ2-7	NA	NA	TGTGCCAGCCGATCGTCTGGGTCCTCCTACGAGCAGTACTTC	CASRSSGSSYEQYF
TRBV18	TRBJ2-3	TRBD2	NA	TGTGCCAGCTCACGACTCCTAGCGGGAGGGCCCACAGATACGCAGTATTTT	CASSRLLAGGPTDTQYF
TRBV5-1	TRBJ2-1	NA	few	TGCGCCAGCAGCTCCGGGATCTCCTACAATGAGCAGTTCTTC	CASSSGISYNEQFF